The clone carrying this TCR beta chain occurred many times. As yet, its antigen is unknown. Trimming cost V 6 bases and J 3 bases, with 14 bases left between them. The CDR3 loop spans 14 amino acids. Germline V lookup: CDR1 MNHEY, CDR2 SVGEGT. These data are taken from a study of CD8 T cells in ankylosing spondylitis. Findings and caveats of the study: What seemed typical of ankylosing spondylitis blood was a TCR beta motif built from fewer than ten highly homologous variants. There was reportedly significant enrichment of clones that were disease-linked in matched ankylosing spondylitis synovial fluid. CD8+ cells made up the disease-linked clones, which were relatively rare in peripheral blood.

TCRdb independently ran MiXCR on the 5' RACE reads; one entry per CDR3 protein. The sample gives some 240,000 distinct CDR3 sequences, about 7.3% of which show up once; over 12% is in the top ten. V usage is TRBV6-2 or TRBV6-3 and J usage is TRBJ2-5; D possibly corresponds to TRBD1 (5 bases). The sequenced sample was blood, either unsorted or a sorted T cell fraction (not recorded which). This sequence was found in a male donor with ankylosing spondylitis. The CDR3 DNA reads TGTGCCAGCAGCCCGCGGACAAGAAAAGAGACCCAGTACTTC. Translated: CASSPRTRKETQYF.